These 27 T cell receptor beta chains were sequenced from one sample in a study of response to subunit inactivated influenza vaccine (dated by TCRdb to about 2018). The library was made by RT-PCR. The listed sequencing device is Illumina HiSeq 2500. TCRdb took the public reads, trimmed them with fastp at Q25, ran MiXCR for clone calling and kept in-frame beta chains. Each entry is one CDR3 protein sequence, shown with its most common DNA and genes. The sample table lists roughly 650,000 distinct CDR3 sequences, 11% to 15% of them with a count of one. The ten largest clones represent 6% to 9.5% of the sample. The material was PBMCs from blood, obtained around two weeks before vaccination. Receptors originate from a man between 45 and 60 years old who received an inactivated influenza vaccine. Donor details come from another sample of the same person, matched by shared clones.

This clonotype was picked up a small number of times. The V call is TRBV4-3, the J call TRBJ2-1, with D uncertain. Per germline, CDR1 LGHNA and CDR2 YSLEER. This CDR3 contains 14 residues. The V gene lost 0 bases and the J gene lost 12 bases, with 15 bases spanning the gap. The CDR3 region is CASSQDRGAGPQFF. The CDR3 nucleotides read TGCGCCAGCAGCCAAGATCGAGGCGCCGGTCCGCAGTTCTTC.

This clonotype was picked up a small number of times. The rearrangement links TRBV7-9 to TRBJ2-7; 10 bases align to TRBD2. V was pared by 5 bases and J by 4 bases, with 8 bases of the junction left unmatched. Germline assignment: CDR1 SEHNR and CDR2 FQNEAQ (reference sequence). The length of the CDR3 is 15 residues. The CDR3 bases are TGTGCCAGCAGCCCCGGACTAGCGGTAGCATACGAGCAGTACTTC. Its protein is CASSPGLAVAYEQYF.

This chain connects TRBV7-9 to TRBJ2-7, with D possibly matching TRBD1 (6 bases). Trimming took 4 bases from V and 6 from J, leaving 10 bases between them. The CDR3 runs 12 residues. Germline V gives CDR1 SEHNR, CDR2 FQNEAQ (reference sequence). CDR3 residues: CASSSETGEQYF. CDR3 nucleotides: TGTGCCAGCAGCTCCGAGACAGGCGAGCAGTACTTC.

CDR3 sequence (DNA): TGCGCCAGCAGCCAAGATGGTGCCCTAGGGGGGCTACGGGAGCAGTACTTC. Protein product: CASSQDGALGGLREQYF. This chain links TRBV4-1 with TRBJ2-7, with D perhaps TRBD1 or TRBD2 (6 bases each). V lost 0 bases and J lost 7, with 22 bases in between. This CDR3 contains 17 residues. In germline, CDR1 is MGHRA, CDR2 YSYEKL.

This clonotype came up a few times. The chain joins TRBV7-2 to TRBJ2-3; TRBD1 agrees at 8 bases. Germline CDR1 reads SGHTA; CDR2 reads FQGNSA. Unmatched junction bases numbered 9, after V lost 5 bases and J lost 5 bases. CDR3 length: 15 residues. Written as DNA, the CDR3 is TGTGCCAGCAGCCATCAGGGGGCCGGTGGAGATACGCAGTATTTT. Its translation: CASSHQGAGGDTQYF.

In its sample, this clonotype was seen a few times. The chain recombines TRBV12-3 or TRBV12-4 with TRBJ2-7, with a tentative D call TRBD2 (6 bases). Trimming took off 3 bases at V and 0 bases at J, with 12 bases between the two ends. CDR3 length equals 15 residues. The DNA of the CDR3 is TGTGCCAGCAGTTTCCGATCGGGGGACTCCTACGAGCAGTACTTC. This encodes CASSFRSGDSYEQYF.

This chain links TRBV3-1 with TRBJ2-3, with 7 nucleotides matching TRBD2. The CDR3 totals 15 residues. V dropped 2 bases and J dropped 6; count of bases not matched to a gene: 8. Germline V lookup: CDR1 LGHDT, CDR2 YNNKEL (reference sequence). This CDR3 reads CASSQLAALTDTQYF. CDR3 coding DNA: TGTGCCAGCAGCCAACTAGCGGCCCTCACGGATACGCAGTATTTT.

This clonotype occurred many times. This sequence joins TRBV10-3 and TRBJ2-7, with TRBD2 identical over 7 bases. The CDR3 is 16 residues long. CDR1 is ENHRY and CDR2 is SYGVKD in the germline V gene. V was pared by 2 bases and J by 1 base, with 8 bases of the junction left unmatched. The CDR3 bases are TGTGCCATCAGTGAGCCCGGAGCTAGCGGTTCCTACGAGCAGTACTTC. It is translated as CAISEPGASGSYEQYF.

This clonotype was counted between two and nine times. This rearrangement joins TRBV29-1 to TRBJ2-1; D perhaps matches TRBD1 (5 bases). Germline assignment: CDR1 SQVTM and CDR2 ANQGSEA. V was cut by 7 bases and J by 1 base, with 17 bases left in between. The CDR3 totals 15 residues. CDR3 nucleotides: TGCAGCGCCCAGACAGCCCCTAATTCCTACAATGAGCAGTTCTTC. Residues: CSAQTAPNSYNEQFF.

The genes are TRBV5-1 and TRBJ1-4, with D possibly matching TRBD1 (5 bases). Germline-derived CDR1 and CDR2 are SGHRS and YFSETQ. This CDR3 comprises 15 residues. Trimming shortened V by 1 base and J by 8 bases, and 15 bases separated the two germline ends. CDR3 residues: CASSLRSAGGEKLFF. In DNA form, the CDR3 reads TGCGCCAGCAGCTTGAGGTCGGCGGGGGGGGAAAAACTGTTTTTT.

This clonotype was observed many times. CDR3 amino acids: CAISAQGYGYTF. DNA for the CDR3: TGTGCCATCAGTGCTCAGGGGTACGGCTACACCTTC. The chain has TRBV10-3 and TRBJ1-2; maybe TRBD1 (6 bases). The V end was cut by 4 bases, the J end by 8 bases, with 11 bases between. Germline CDR1 reads ENHRY; CDR2 reads SYGVKD. CDR3 length: 12 amino acids.

This clonotype was detected a few times. CDR3 sequence: CASSYNAQVYRGDEQFF. CDR3 DNA: TGTGCCAGCAGTTACAACGCCCAGGTTTACAGGGGCGATGAGCAGTTCTTC. This chain connects TRBV6-5 to TRBJ2-1; 7 nucleotides align to TRBD1. The J segment lost 8 bases and the V segment lost 2 bases, leaving 15 bases of the junction unmatched. Germline assignment: CDR1 MNHEY and CDR2 SVGAGI. CDR3 size: 17 residues.

The chain recombines TRBV6-2 or TRBV6-3 with TRBJ2-2, with D possibly TRBD2 on 5 matching bases. Trimming took 5 bases from V and 4 from J, leaving 14 bases between them. The CDR3 loop spans 15 amino acids. The V gene's germline CDR1 is MNHEY and CDR2 SVGEGT. CDR3 in amino acids: CASSPTSGITGELFF. The DNA of the CDR3 is TGTGCCAGCAGTCCAACGTCCGGGATCACCGGGGAGCTGTTTTTT.

This clonotype was observed a few times. V usage is TRBV4-1 and J usage is TRBJ1-3; D gene uncertain. V was shortened by 0 bases and J by 0 bases, with 9 bases between the two germline ends. The germline gives CDR1 MGHRA, CDR2 YSYEKL. The CDR3 has 16 amino acids. In nucleotides, the CDR3 is TGCGCCAGCAGCCAAGATCCGAATAACTCTGGAAACACCATATATTTT. Translating gives CASSQDPNNSGNTIYF.

This clonotype came up a few times. The V gene is TRBV28, the J gene TRBJ2-1, with 7 positions matching TRBD2. V gave up 8 bases and J gave up 7 bases; unmatched junction bases: 8. This CDR3 has 13 residues. Germline CDR1 is MDHEN and CDR2 is SYDVKM. The CDR3 loop reads CASGLLSGNEQFF. The CDR3 coding sequence is TGTGCCAGCGGATTACTTAGCGGGAATGAGCAGTTCTTC.

This clonotype was seen once. At one boundary the junction diverges from the germline segment, which might be a read error. The chain carries TRBV7-2 and TRBJ2-3; 8 nucleotides line up with TRBD2. Germline CDR1 is SGHTA and CDR2 is FQGNSA. This CDR3 is 17 amino acids long. The CDR3: CDSSLVFGGGSTDTQYF. CDR3 in DNA: TGTGACAGCAGCTTAGTTTTCGGCGGGGGGTCCACAGATACGCAGTATTTT.

The chain has TRBV11-3 and TRBJ2-7; 10 positions agree with TRBD2. The CDR3 runs 13 residues. Trimming cost V 6 bases and J 5 bases; bases outside gene matches: 4. Germline CDR1 SGHNT, CDR2 YENEEA. This chain's CDR3 is CASSSSGGNEQYF. CDR3 sequence (DNA): TGTGCCAGCAGTTCTAGCGGGGGAAACGAGCAGTACTTC.

This clonotype has more than one count but fewer than ten. The chain carries TRBV29-1 and TRBJ2-5; D is perhaps TRBD2 (6 bases). CDR3 length: 13 amino acids. V was clipped by 7 bases and J by 4 bases, with 16 bases between them. CDR1 SQVTM and CDR2 ANQGSEA come from the germline V gene. The CDR3 nucleotides are TGCAGCGCTCCGAGGCAGGGAGGAGAGACCCAGTACTTC. Its protein is CSAPRQGGETQYF.

This clonotype has at least ten counts. The chain combines TRBV18 with TRBJ1-2; 12 bases agree with TRBD1. Trimming removed 6 bases from V and 8 bases from J; junction bases left unmatched: 1. The CDR3 runs 12 residues. Per the germline V gene, CDR1 is KGHSH and CDR2 is LQKENI. CDR3 amino acids: CASSGTGGGYTF. CDR3 coding DNA: TGTGCCAGCTCTGGGACAGGGGGCGGCTACACCTTC.

This clonotype was seen many times. V is TRBV20-1 and J is TRBJ2-7, with 10 bases aligning to TRBD2. The V gene's germline CDR1 is DFQATT and CDR2 SNEGSKA (reference sequence). The CDR3 totals 14 residues. With V trimmed by 1 base and J by 5 bases, 5 bases remained unmatched. This CDR3 reads CSARAAGGPHEQYF. The CDR3 DNA reads TGCAGTGCTAGAGCAGCGGGAGGGCCCCACGAGCAGTACTTC.

V is TRBV5-1 and J is TRBJ1-2, with D hard to call. CDR3 length: 16 amino acids. Germline V gene sequence: CDR1 SGHRS, CDR2 YFSETQ. With 0 bases removed from V and 8 bases from J, the gap between germline ends came to 20 bases. The CDR3 DNA reads as TGCGCCAGCAGCTTGGCCGGAGGACCCCAAGGCTGGGGCTACACCTTC. Protein sequence: CASSLAGGPQGWGYTF.

This clonotype was detected only a few times. J is TRBJ2-5 and V is TRBV5-1, with a tentative D call TRBD2 (6 bases). Per germline, CDR1 SGHRS and CDR2 YFSETQ. The V and J ends lost 0 bases and 4 bases respectively, with 16 bases between them. The CDR3 is 16 residues long. The CDR3 nucleotides are TGCGCCAGCAGCTTGGCGGGCAGGGAGGTATCAGAGACCCAGTACTTC. Protein: CASSLAGREVSETQYF. The full variable domain, completed using reference TRBV5-1 and TRBJ2-5, is KAGVTQTPRYLIKTRGQQVTLSCSPISGHRSVSWYQQTPGQGLQFLFEYFSETQRNKGNFPGRFSGRQFSNSRSEMNVSTLELGDSALYLCASSLAGREVSETQYFGPGTRLLVL.

This clonotype was recorded many times. This sequence joins TRBV4-2 and TRBJ1-2; possibly TRBD1 for D (6 bases). The germline gives CDR1 LGHNA, CDR2 YNFKEQ. The CDR3 is made up of 19 amino acids. The V end was cut by 0 bases, the J end by 4 bases, with 24 bases between. The CDR3 nucleotides are TGTGCCAGCAGCCAAGATCCAGTCGGGGGCACAGGGCTGCGCTATGGCTACACCTTC. Its protein is CASSQDPVGGTGLRYGYTF.

This clonotype was found a few times. V is TRBV2 and J is TRBJ2-5; 10 bases are shared with TRBD2. This CDR3 is 16 amino acids long. V shed 4 bases, J shed 3 bases, and the junction held 8 bases outside the gene matches. Germline loops: CDR1 SNHLY, CDR2 FYNNEI. CDR3: CASSGRSGRAEETQYF. In nucleotides, the CDR3 is TGTGCCAGCAGTGGGAGGAGCGGGAGGGCGGAAGAGACCCAGTACTTC.

This chain links TRBV6-1 with TRBJ1-4, with a tentative D call TRBD1 (6 bases). From germline, CDR1 is MNHNS and CDR2 SASEGT. The CDR3 has 14 amino acids. Trimming cost V 6 bases and J 5 bases, with 13 bases left between them. The CDR3 here is CASRLTGHNEKLFF. The CDR3 region has the DNA TGTGCCAGCAGATTGACGGGACACAATGAAAAACTGTTTTTT.

This clonotype was detected only a few times. The CDR3 DNA reads as TGTGCCAGCAGTATAACTAGAAGCAAAAACATTCAGTACTTC. It encodes CASSITRSKNIQYF. The chain carries TRBV6-2 or TRBV6-3 and TRBJ2-4; the D gene is possibly TRBD2 (5 bases). Trimming pared 5 bases from V and 3 bases from J, leaving 11 bases between. Germline V gene sequence: CDR1 MNHEY, CDR2 SVGEGT. There are 14 residues in the CDR3.

This clonotype was observed a few times. The rearrangement uses TRBV28 and TRBJ2-7; 7 bases agree with TRBD2. The CDR3 spans 18 residues. The V gene's germline CDR1 is MDHEN and CDR2 SYDVKM. V dropped 0 bases and J dropped 0; count of bases not matched to a gene: 11. The CDR3, as DNA: TGTGCCAGCAGTTTATGGGTTTGGGGGGGAGGGACCTCCTACGAGCAGTACTTC. The encoded protein is CASSLWVWGGGTSYEQYF.